This T cell receptor (beta chain) was sequenced in a study of blood T cell repertoires in COVID-19. Study in general: COVID-19 samples from acute and convalescent phases originated in the United States, Italy and Spain. PBMCs, B-cell-depleted T cells, or T cells provided the cDNA or gDNA that made up the material.

V shed 3 bases, J shed 3 bases, and the junction held 6 bases outside the gene matches. The germline V gene encodes CDR1 SGDLS and CDR2 YYNGEE. The CDR3 has 16 amino acids. As handled by the study authors: Amplifying reference gene primers gave estimates of nucleated cell counts. TCRdb keeps only in-frame clones here, not all; method: immunoSEQ multiplex PCR. From that table come the V and J calls and clone size; the DNA was used to work out D and trimming. The sample carries 150,000 to 200,000 clones, about 83% recorded once. The chain recombines TRBV9 with TRBJ2-3; 11 bases align to TRBD2. Specimen: peripheral blood. The origin of this receptor is a human donor in a cohort sampled during active COVID-19. The CDR3 sequence is CASSGSGGGGTDTQYF. The CDR3 DNA reads as TGTGCCAGCAGCGGTAGCGGGGGGGGAGGGACAGATACGCAGTATTTT.